Listed here are 21 T cell receptor beta chains from one sample, sequenced in a study of blood T cells in healthy people across ages. PCR was performed a second time for about 6 to 12 cycles using a sample-barcoded 5' primer and a J-beta primer mix. TCRdb recomputed calls from the 5' RACE reads with MiXCR, one row per CDR3 protein. The data show about 640,000 distinct CDR3 sequences, with 58% seen just once and 30% to 45% held by the top ten. Material: blood. The receptors shown here come from a man aged 60-69 years in good health.

The gene calls are TRBV6-6 and TRBJ2-1, with 9 bases fitting TRBD2. CDR3 size: 15 residues. Germline V gene sequence: CDR1 MNHNY, CDR2 SVGAGI (reference sequence). Trimming took 6 bases from V and 4 from J; bases not matched to a gene: 7. The CDR3 region has the DNA TGTGCCAGCAGACTCACTAGCGGGCCTTACAATGAGCAGTTCTTC. This translates into CASRLTSGPYNEQFF.

This sequence joins TRBV5-1 and TRBJ1-1; the match to TRBD1 covers 9 bases. The CDR3 consists of 16 residues. J was trimmed by 2 bases and V by 4 bases; bases with no gene match: 9. Germline-derived CDR1 and CDR2 are SGHRS and YFSETQ. The CDR3 loop reads CASSTSTGGGNTEAFF. CDR3 in DNA: TGCGCCAGCAGCACATCGACAGGGGGGGGAAACACTGAAGCTTTCTTT.

This clonotype was picked up a small number of times. This chain joins TRBV20-1 and TRBJ2-3; 8 bases map to TRBD2. Looked up from germline, CDR1 is DFQATT and CDR2 is SNEGSKA (reference sequence). The length of the CDR3 is 14 residues. V lost 5 bases to trimming and J lost 1 base; unmatched junction nucleotides: 5. The CDR3, as DNA: TGCAGTGCTCTTAGCGGGGCCCGCACAGATACGCAGTATTTT. It translates to CSALSGARTDTQYF.

The chain recombines TRBV25-1 with TRBJ1-4; D gene unclear. Germline CDR1 reads MGHDK; CDR2 reads SYGVNS. The V and J ends lost 8 bases and 7 bases respectively, with 14 bases between them. The CDR3 loop spans 13 amino acids. The DNA of the CDR3 is TGTGCCAGCCTGCCCCATGTGGGTGAAAAACTGTTTTTT. Protein sequence: CASLPHVGEKLFF.

In this sample, this clonotype turned up a few times. The chain combines TRBV7-2 with TRBJ2-1, with D perhaps TRBD1 (7 bases). Trimming removed 1 base at V and 8 bases at J, with 15 bases between. CDR1 and CDR2 (germline): SGHTA, FQGNSA. This CDR3 has 15 amino acids. The CDR3 spells CASSLEAGQYYEQFF. CDR3 in DNA: TGTGCCAGCAGCTTAGAGGCGGGACAGTACTATGAGCAGTTCTTC.

The rearrangement uses TRBV29-1 and TRBJ1-2; a possible D gene is TRBD1 (5 bases). The CDR3 has 13 amino acids. Trimming removed 6 bases at V and 7 bases at J, with 18 bases between. The germline V gene has CDR1 SQVTM and CDR2 ANQGSEA. CDR3 region: CSVLPVRGGGYTF. CDR3 sequence (DNA): TGCAGCGTCCTCCCGGTGAGGGGTGGTGGCTACACCTTC.

This clonotype has a handful of counts. The rearrangement joins TRBV27 to TRBJ1-4, with a weak D call TRBD1 (6 bases). Trimming left V 3 bases short and J 8 bases short, with 13 bases between. CDR1 is MNHEY and CDR2 is SMNVEV in the germline V gene (reference sequence). The CDR3 contains 14 residues. This chain's CDR3 is CASSFAGTGEKLFF. As DNA, the CDR3 is TGTGCCAGCAGTTTCGCCGGAACAGGGGAAAAACTGTTTTTT.

Here the CDR3 DNA reads TGTGCCAGCAGTTTGGGGGGACAGTTACAAGAGACCCAGTACTTC. Translated: CASSLGGQLQETQYF. The chain couples TRBV12-3 or TRBV12-4 to TRBJ2-5; possible D gene TRBD1, 7 bases. This CDR3 is 15 amino acids long. The V gene lost 3 bases and the J gene lost 2 bases, with 13 bases spanning the gap.

V gene TRBV6-2 or TRBV6-3 combines with J gene TRBJ1-2; D is unresolved. CDR1 MNHEY and CDR2 SVGEGT come from the germline V gene. Trimming took off 1 base at V and 2 bases at J, with 20 bases between the two ends. The CDR3 spans 18 residues. CDR3 amino acids: CASSYFSPWENTNYGYTF. CDR3 coding DNA: TGTGCCAGCAGTTACTTCTCCCCTTGGGAGAACACAAACTATGGCTACACCTTC.

This chain joins TRBV6-2 or TRBV6-3 and TRBJ2-5; TRBD2 matches 11 bases. In germline, CDR1 is MNHEY, CDR2 SVGEGT. CDR3 length: 15 amino acids. Losses at the gene ends were 6 bases for V and 6 bases for J; bases not matched to a gene: 9. CDR3 region: CASSQLAGAGQTQYF. The CDR3 region has the DNA TGTGCCAGCAGCCAACTAGCGGGGGCGGGTCAGACCCAGTACTTC.

This chain connects TRBV11-2 to TRBJ1-2, with 7 nucleotides matching TRBD1. Germline assignment: CDR1 SGHAT and CDR2 FQNNGV. The CDR3 covers 12 residues. J was trimmed by 7 bases and V by 5 bases; bases with no gene match: 4. CDR3 sequence: CASSQTGAGYTF. The CDR3 nucleotides read TGTGCCAGCAGCCAAACAGGGGCTGGCTACACCTTC.

The rearrangement joins TRBV18 to TRBJ2-5; D is uncertain. The CDR3 consists of 14 residues. Trimming removed 3 bases at V and 5 bases at J, with 13 bases between. CDR1 and CDR2 from the germline V gene are KGHSH and LQKENI. The chain's CDR3 is CASSPAGLSETQYF. In DNA, the CDR3 is TGTGCCAGCTCACCGGCAGGTTTATCGGAGACCCAGTACTTC.

The chain recombines TRBV25-1 with TRBJ2-3; 12 nucleotides line up with TRBD2. The CDR3 loop spans 15 amino acids. Germline assignment: CDR1 MGHDK and CDR2 SYGVNS. After removal of 6 bases from V and 1 base from J, the junction contained 2 bases not matched to a gene. The CDR3: CASRTSGGGTDTQYF. In DNA, the CDR3 is TGTGCCAGCAGGACTAGCGGGGGCGGCACAGATACGCAGTATTTT.

A few counts support this clonotype. V gene TRBV2 combines with J gene TRBJ1-1; D possibly corresponds to TRBD1 (5 bases). The germline gives CDR1 SNHLY, CDR2 FYNNEI. Trimming pared 4 bases from V and 1 base from J, leaving 7 bases between. The CDR3 covers 13 residues. The CDR3 bases are TGTGCCAGCAGTGGGGGCAGGAACACTGAAGCTTTCTTT. Amino acids: CASSGGRNTEAFF.

This clonotype was seen a handful of times. The V and J genes are TRBV6-6 and TRBJ1-2; D not resolved. The V end was cut by 8 bases, the J end by 7 bases, with 11 bases between. The CDR3 loop spans 11 amino acids. From germline, CDR1 is MNHNY and CDR2 SVGAGI (reference sequence). CDR3 loop: CASGEWGGYTF. In DNA, the CDR3 is TGTGCCAGCGGGGAATGGGGTGGCTACACCTTC.

CDR3 bases: TGTGCCAGCAGCTTAGGCGGGACGTGGGATGAGCAGTTCTTC. This encodes CASSLGGTWDEQFF. The chain recombines TRBV7-9 with TRBJ2-1; D is perhaps TRBD2 (6 bases). Germline assignment: CDR1 SEHNR and CDR2 FQNEAQ (reference sequence). With 1 base removed from V and 8 bases from J, the gap between germline ends came to 12 bases. The CDR3 has 14 amino acids.

This clonotype was counted a single time. The chain carries TRBV20-1 and TRBJ2-2; the D gene could be TRBD1 or TRBD2 (7 bases each). This CDR3 is 15 amino acids long. Germline lookup yields CDR1 DFQATT and CDR2 SNEGSKA (reference sequence). The ends were cut back, 5 bases at V and 8 bases at J, with 21 bases in the middle. The CDR3 spells CSAPQGEGAMGELFF. CDR3 nucleotide sequence: TGCAGTGCTCCGCAGGGGGAGGGGGCGATGGGGGAGCTGTTTTTT.

The chain couples TRBV4-1 to TRBJ2-1, with a weak D call TRBD2 (6 bases). Germline assignment: CDR1 MGHRA and CDR2 YSYEKL. This CDR3 has 15 residues. Trimming pared 0 bases from V and 7 bases from J, leaving 13 bases between. CDR3 nucleotide sequence: TGCGCCAGCAGCCAAGATGGGGGGAGCTGGAATGAGCAGTTCTTC. Amino acid sequence: CASSQDGGSWNEQFF.

The V call is TRBV10-3, the J call TRBJ1-5; a weak D match, TRBD1 (6 bases). The CDR3 length is 13 residues. V lost 8 bases and J 2 bases, leaving 10 bases between the germline ends. The V gene's germline CDR1 is ENHRY and CDR2 SYGVKD. CDR3 sequence reads: CAIGGGRNQPQHF. DNA of the CDR3: TGTGCCATCGGCGGGGGCCGCAATCAGCCCCAGCATTTT.

The chain combines TRBV5-1 with TRBJ2-3, with D unresolved. This CDR3 comprises 15 residues. Germline lookup yields CDR1 SGHRS and CDR2 YFSETQ. V lost 3 bases to trimming and J lost 2 bases, with 13 bases between them. In DNA, the CDR3 is TGCGCCAGCAGCTCTCAAGTAGGGCACACAGATACGCAGTATTTT. It yields the protein CASSSQVGHTDTQYF.

The chain is built from TRBV10-3 and TRBJ2-7; D not resolved. V lost 2 bases and J 3 bases, leaving 8 bases between the germline ends. The CDR3 is 13 residues long. Germline CDR1 and CDR2: ENHRY and SYGVKD. This chain's CDR3 is CAISERAVYEQYF. CDR3 bases: TGTGCCATCAGTGAGAGGGCCGTCTACGAGCAGTACTTC.